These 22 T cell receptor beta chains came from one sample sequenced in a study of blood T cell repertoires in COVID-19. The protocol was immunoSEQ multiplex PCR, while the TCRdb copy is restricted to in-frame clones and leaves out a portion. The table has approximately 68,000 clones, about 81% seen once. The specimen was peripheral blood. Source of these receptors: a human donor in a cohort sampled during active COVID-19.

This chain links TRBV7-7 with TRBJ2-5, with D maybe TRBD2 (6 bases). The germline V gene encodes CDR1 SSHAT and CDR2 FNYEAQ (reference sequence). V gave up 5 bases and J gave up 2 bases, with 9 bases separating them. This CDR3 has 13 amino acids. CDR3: CASSVDYQETQYF. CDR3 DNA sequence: TGTGCCAGCAGCGTGGACTATCAAGAGACCCAGTACTTC.

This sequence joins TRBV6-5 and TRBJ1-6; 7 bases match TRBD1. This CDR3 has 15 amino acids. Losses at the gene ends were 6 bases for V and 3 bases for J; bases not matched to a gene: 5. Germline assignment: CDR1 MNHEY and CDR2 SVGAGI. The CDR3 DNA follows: TGTGCCAGCAGGGGACAGACCCACTATAATTCACCCCTCCACTTT. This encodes CASRGQTHYNSPLHF.

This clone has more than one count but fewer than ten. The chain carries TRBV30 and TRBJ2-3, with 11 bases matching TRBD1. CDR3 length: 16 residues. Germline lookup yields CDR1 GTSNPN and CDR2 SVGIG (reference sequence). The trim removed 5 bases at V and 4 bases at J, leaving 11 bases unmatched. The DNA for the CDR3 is TGTGCCTGGGATTACCGGGACAGGGGGTTTTCAGATACGCAGTATTTT. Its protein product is CAWDYRDRGFSDTQYF.

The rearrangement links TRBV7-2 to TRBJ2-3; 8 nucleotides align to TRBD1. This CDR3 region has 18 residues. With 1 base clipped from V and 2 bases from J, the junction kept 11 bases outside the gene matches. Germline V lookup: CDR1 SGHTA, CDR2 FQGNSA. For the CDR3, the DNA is TGTGCCAGCAGCTTAGGGCAGGGGGCGCCGGTGTCCACAGATACGCAGTATTTT. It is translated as CASSLGQGAPVSTDTQYF.

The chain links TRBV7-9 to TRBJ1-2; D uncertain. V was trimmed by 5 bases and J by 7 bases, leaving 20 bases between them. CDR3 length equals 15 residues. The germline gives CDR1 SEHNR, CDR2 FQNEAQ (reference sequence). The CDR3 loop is CASSLGSTFQSGYTF. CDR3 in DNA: TGTGCCAGCAGCCTCGGGTCGACTTTCCAAAGTGGCTACACCTTC. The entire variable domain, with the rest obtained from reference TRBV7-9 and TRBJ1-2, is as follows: DTGVSQNPRHKITKRGQNVTFRCDPISEHNRLYWYRQTLGQGPEFLTYFQNEAQLEKSRLLSDRFSAERPKGSFSTLEIQRTEQGDSAMYLCASSLGSTFQSGYTFGSGTRLTVV.

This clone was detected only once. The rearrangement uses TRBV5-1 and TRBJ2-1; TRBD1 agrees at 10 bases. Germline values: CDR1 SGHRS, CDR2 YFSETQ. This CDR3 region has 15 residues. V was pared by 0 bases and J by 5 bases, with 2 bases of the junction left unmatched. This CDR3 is CASSLGTGGDNEQFF. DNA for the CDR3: TGCGCCAGCAGCTTGGGGACAGGGGGGGACAATGAGCAGTTCTTC.

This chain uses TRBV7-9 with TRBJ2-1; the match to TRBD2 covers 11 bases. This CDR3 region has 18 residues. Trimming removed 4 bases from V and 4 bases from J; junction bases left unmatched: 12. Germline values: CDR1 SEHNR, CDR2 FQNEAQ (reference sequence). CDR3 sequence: CASSSKRRLAGRYNEQFF. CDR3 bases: TGTGCCAGCAGCTCTAAAAGACGACTAGCGGGAAGGTACAATGAGCAGTTCTTC.

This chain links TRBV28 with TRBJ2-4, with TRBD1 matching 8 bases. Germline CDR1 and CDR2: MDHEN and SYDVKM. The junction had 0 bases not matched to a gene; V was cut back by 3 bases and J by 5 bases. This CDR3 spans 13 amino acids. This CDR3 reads CASSLTGENIQYF. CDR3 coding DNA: TGTGCCAGCAGTTTGACAGGGGAAAACATTCAGTACTTC.

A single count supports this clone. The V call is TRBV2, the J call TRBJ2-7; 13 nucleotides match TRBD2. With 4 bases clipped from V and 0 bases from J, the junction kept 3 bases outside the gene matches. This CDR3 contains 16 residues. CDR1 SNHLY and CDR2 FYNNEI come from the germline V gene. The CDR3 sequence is CASSGGTSGASYEQYF. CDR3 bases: TGTGCCAGCAGTGGGGGGACTAGCGGGGCCTCCTACGAGCAGTACTTC.

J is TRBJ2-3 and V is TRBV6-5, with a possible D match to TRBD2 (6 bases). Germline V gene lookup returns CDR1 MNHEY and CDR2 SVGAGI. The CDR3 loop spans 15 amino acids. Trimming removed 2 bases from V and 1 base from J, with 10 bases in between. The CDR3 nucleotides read TGTGCCAGCAGTTACGGAGGGCGGGGCACAGATACGCAGTATTTT. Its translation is CASSYGGRGTDTQYF.

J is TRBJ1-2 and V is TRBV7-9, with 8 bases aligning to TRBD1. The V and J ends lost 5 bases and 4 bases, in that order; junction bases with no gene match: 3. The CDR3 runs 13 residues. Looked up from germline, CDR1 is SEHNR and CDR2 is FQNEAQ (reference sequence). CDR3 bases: TGTGCCAGCAGCGGGACAGGATTCTATGGCTACACCTTC. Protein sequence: CASSGTGFYGYTF.

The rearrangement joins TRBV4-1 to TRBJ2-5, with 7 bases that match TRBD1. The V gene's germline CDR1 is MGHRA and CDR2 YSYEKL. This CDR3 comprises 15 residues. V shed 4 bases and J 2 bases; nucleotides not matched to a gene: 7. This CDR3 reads CASSPRGTVQETQYF. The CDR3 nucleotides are TGCGCCAGCAGCCCCAGAGGGACAGTACAAGAGACCCAGTACTTC.

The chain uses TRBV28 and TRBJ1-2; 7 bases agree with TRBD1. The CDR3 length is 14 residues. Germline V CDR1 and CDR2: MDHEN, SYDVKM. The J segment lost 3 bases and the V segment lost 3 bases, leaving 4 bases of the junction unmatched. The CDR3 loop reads CASSFRGPHYGYTF. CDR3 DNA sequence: TGTGCCAGCAGTTTTAGGGGGCCTCACTATGGCTACACCTTC.

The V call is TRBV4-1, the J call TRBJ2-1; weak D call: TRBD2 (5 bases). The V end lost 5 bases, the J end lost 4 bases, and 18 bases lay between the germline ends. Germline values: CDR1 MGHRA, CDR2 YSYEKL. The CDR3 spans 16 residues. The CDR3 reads CASSDGRVPVYNEQFF. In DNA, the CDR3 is TGCGCCAGCAGCGACGGGCGGGTCCCCGTTTACAATGAGCAGTTCTTC.

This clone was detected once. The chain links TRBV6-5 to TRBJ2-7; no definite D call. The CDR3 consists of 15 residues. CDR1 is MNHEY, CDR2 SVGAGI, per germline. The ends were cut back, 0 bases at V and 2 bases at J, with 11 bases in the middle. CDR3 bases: TGTGCCAGCAGTTACTCCGGTAGCCCCACCTACGAGCAGTACTTC. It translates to CASSYSGSPTYEQYF.

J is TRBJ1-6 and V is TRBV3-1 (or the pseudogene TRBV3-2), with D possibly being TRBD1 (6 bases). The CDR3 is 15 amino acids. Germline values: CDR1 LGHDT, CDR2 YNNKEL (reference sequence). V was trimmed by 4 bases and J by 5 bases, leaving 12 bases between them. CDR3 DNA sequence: TGTGCCAGCAGCCCTCGACAGGTCAATAATTCACCCCTCCACTTT. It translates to CASSPRQVNNSPLHF.

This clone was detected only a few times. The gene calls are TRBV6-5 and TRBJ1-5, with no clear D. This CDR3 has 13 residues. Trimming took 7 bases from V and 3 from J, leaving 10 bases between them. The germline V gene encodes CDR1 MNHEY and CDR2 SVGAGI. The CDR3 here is CASMGAFNQPQHF. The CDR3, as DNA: TGTGCCAGCATGGGCGCCTTCAATCAGCCCCAGCATTTT.

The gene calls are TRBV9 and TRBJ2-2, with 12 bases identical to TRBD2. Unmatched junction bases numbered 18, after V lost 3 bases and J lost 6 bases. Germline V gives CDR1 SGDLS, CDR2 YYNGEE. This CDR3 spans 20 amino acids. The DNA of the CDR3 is TGTGCCAGCAGCGACCCTAAGACTAGCGGGAGTGTGTTCGCCCCCGGGGAGCTGTTTTTT. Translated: CASSDPKTSGSVFAPGELFF.

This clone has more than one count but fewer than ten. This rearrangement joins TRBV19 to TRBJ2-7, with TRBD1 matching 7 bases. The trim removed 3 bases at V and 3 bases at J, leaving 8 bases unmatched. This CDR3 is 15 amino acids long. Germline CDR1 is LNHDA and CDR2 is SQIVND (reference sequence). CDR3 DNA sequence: TGTGCCAGTAGTATCGACGTGGCAGGGGGCTACGAGCAGTACTTC. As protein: CASSIDVAGGYEQYF.

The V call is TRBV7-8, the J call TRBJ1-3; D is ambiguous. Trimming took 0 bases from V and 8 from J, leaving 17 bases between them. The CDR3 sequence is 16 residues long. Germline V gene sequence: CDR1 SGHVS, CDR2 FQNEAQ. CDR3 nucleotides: TGTGCCAGCAGCTTAGCGAGGAGAAAGGATACCGACACCATATATTTT. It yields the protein CASSLARRKDTDTIYF.

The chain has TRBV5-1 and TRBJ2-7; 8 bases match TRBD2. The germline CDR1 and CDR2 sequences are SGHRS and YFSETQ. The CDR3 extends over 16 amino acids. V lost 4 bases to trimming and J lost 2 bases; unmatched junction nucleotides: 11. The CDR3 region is CASSPATSGTTYEQYF. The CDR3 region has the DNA TGCGCCAGCAGCCCCGCCACTAGCGGCACTACCTACGAGCAGTACTTC.

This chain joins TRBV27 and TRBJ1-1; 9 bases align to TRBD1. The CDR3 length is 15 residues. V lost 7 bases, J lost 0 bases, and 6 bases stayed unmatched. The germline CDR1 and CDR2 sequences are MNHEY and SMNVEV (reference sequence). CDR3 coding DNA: TGTGCCAGCATGCGACAGGGGGACCTGAACACTGAAGCTTTCTTT. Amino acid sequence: CASMRQGDLNTEAFF.